These 21 T cell receptor beta chains were sequenced from one sample in a study of CD8 T cells in Susac syndrome. RNA totalling about 0.45 to 1 ug underwent reverse transcription with random hexamers. TCRdb re-called the immunoSEQ multiplex PCR reads with MiXCR, one entry per CDR3 protein. The data contain about 150,000 distinct CDR3 sequences, roughly 94% of them singletons. Source material: CD8+ T cells from PBMCs. The receptor set was obtained from a human donor with multiple sclerosis.

The CDR3 loop reads CASSWTDPDQPQHF. In DNA, the CDR3 is TGTGCCAGCAGCTGGACAGACCCTGATCAGCCCCAGCATTTT. The J gene is TRBJ1-5, the V gene TRBV5-8; a weak D match, TRBD1 (6 bases). This CDR3 has 14 residues. With 3 bases removed from V and 5 bases from J, the gap between germline ends came to 12 bases. Germline V gene lookup returns CDR1 SGHTS and CDR2 YDEGEE.

This clonotype was seen a single time. Here the CDR3 DNA reads TGCAGTGCTAGACCGACAGGGATTTTCACCGGGGAGCTGTTTTTT. Translation: CSARPTGIFTGELFF. The chain employs TRBV20-1 and TRBJ2-2, with 7 bases that match TRBD1. CDR1 DFQATT and CDR2 SNEGSKA come from the germline V gene (reference sequence). This CDR3 comprises 15 residues. V shed 2 bases and J 4 bases; nucleotides not matched to a gene: 7.

J is TRBJ1-6 and V is TRBV12-3 or TRBV12-4; D call uncertain. V was cut by 5 bases and J by 7 bases, with 15 bases left in between. CDR3 length: 15 amino acids. The CDR3 nucleotides read TGTGCCAGCAGTAAGGACGGAGTTTGGAATTCACCCCTCCACTTT. This gives the protein CASSKDGVWNSPLHF.

The V and J genes are TRBV6-5 and TRBJ2-1, with D perhaps being TRBD1 or TRBD2 (6 bases each). The V gene lost 3 bases and the J gene lost 4 bases, with 13 bases spanning the gap. There are 15 residues in the CDR3. Germline V gene data show CDR1 as MNHEY and CDR2 as SVGAGI. CDR3 sequence reads: CASSYVEGGYNEQFF. The CDR3 coding sequence is TGTGCCAGCAGTTATGTGGAGGGGGGATACAATGAGCAGTTCTTC.

The chain combines TRBV30 with TRBJ2-2; perhaps TRBD2 as D (5 bases). V lost 2 bases and J lost 8, with 12 bases in between. Germline V gene sequence: CDR1 GTSNPN, CDR2 SVGIG (reference sequence). This CDR3 contains 13 residues. Written as DNA, the CDR3 is TGTGCCTGGAGTCAAACTGTAGCGGGGGAGCTGTTTTTT. This gives the protein CAWSQTVAGELFF.

This chain joins TRBV7-9 and TRBJ2-3; 9 nucleotides match TRBD2. The CDR3 contains 17 residues. V gave up 3 bases and J gave up 0 bases; unmatched junction bases: 7. The germline V gene encodes CDR1 SEHNR and CDR2 FQNEAQ (reference sequence). The CDR3 DNA reads as TGTGCCAGCAGCTTCCTAGCGGGGACGCCTAGCACAGATACGCAGTATTTT. Translation: CASSFLAGTPSTDTQYF. The entire variable domain, with the rest obtained from reference TRBV7-9 and TRBJ2-3, is as follows: DTGVSQNPRHKITKRGQNVTFRCDPISEHNRLYWYRQTLGQGPEFLTYFQNEAQLEKSRLLSDRFSAERPKGSFSTLEIQRTEQGDSAMYLCASSFLAGTPSTDTQYFGPGTRLTVL.

V and J are TRBV25-1 and TRBJ2-7; D is perhaps TRBD2 (6 bases). V lost 10 bases to trimming and J lost 5 bases, with 15 bases between them. The CDR3 has 12 amino acids. From germline, CDR1 is MGHDK and CDR2 SYGVNS. The CDR3 coding sequence is TGTGCCAAACACCCCCCGGGGGACGAGCAGTACTTC. Its translation is CAKHPPGDEQYF.

The V and J genes are TRBV12-3 or TRBV12-4 and TRBJ2-7; D gene ambiguous. Trimming removed 3 bases from V and 4 bases from J, with 7 bases in between. This CDR3 region has 12 residues. CDR3 region: CASSLFLYEQYF. CDR3 in DNA: TGTGCCAGCAGTTTGTTCCTGTACGAGCAGTACTTC.

This rearrangement joins TRBV10-3 to TRBJ2-1, with D possibly being TRBD2 (6 bases). V lost 7 bases to trimming and J lost 4 bases, with 11 bases between them. The CDR3 runs to 13 residues. Germline assignment: CDR1 ENHRY and CDR2 SYGVKD. The DNA of the CDR3 is TGTGCCATCACCGGGACTCCGTACAATGAGCAGTTCTTC. It codes for CAITGTPYNEQFF.

J is TRBJ2-1 and V is TRBV2; 12 bases align to TRBD2. The CDR3 has 14 amino acids. The germline V gene has CDR1 SNHLY and CDR2 FYNNEI. Losses at the gene ends were 4 bases for V and 9 bases for J; bases not matched to a gene: 4. The CDR3 region has the DNA TGTGCCAGCAGTGGACTAGCGGGGGTTCTTGAGCAGTTCTTC. Translated: CASSGLAGVLEQFF.

This chain joins TRBV20-1 and TRBJ2-7; 9 bases align to TRBD1. V shed 3 bases and J 4 bases; nucleotides not matched to a gene: 4. Germline lookup yields CDR1 DFQATT and CDR2 SNEGSKA (reference sequence). This CDR3 has 13 amino acids. DNA for the CDR3: TGCAGTGCTAGGCAACAGGGGGCTTACGAGCAGTACTTC. Protein: CSARQQGAYEQYF.

This rearrangement joins TRBV7-2 to TRBJ2-5; 12 bases align to TRBD2. The CDR3 loop spans 17 amino acids. V shed 5 bases and J 5 bases; nucleotides not matched to a gene: 12. The germline CDR1 and CDR2 sequences are SGHTA and FQGNSA. The CDR3 DNA reads as TGTGCCAGCAGCCCTGGACTAGCGGGGACCGGATGGGAGACCCAGTACTTC. Its translation is CASSPGLAGTGWETQYF.

This chain connects TRBV28 to TRBJ1-5, with TRBD1 matching over 9 bases. V trimming: 5 bases; J trimming: 4 bases; junction bases outside the gene matches: 6. Germline CDR1 MDHEN, CDR2 SYDVKM. CDR3 size: 15 residues. The CDR3 loop is CASSPPGQGNQPQHF. The CDR3 nucleotides read TGTGCCAGCAGTCCCCCGGGACAGGGTAATCAGCCCCAGCATTTT. Based on the CDR3 plus reference TRBV28 and TRBJ1-5, the full variable domain is DVKVTQSSRYLVKRTGEKVFLECVQDMDHENMFWYRQDPGLGLRLIYFSYDVKMKEKGDIPEGYSVSREKKERFSLILESASTNQTSMYLCASSPPGQGNQPQHFGDGTRLSIL.

The V and J genes are TRBV20-1 and TRBJ2-2; D gene ambiguous. With 0 bases removed from V and 4 bases from J, the gap between germline ends came to 9 bases. This CDR3 is 14 amino acids long. Germline loops: CDR1 DFQATT, CDR2 SNEGSKA (reference sequence). CDR3 protein: CSARDQRGTGELFF. CDR3 in DNA: TGCAGTGCTAGAGATCAACGTGGCACCGGGGAGCTGTTTTTT.

The gene calls are TRBV2 and TRBJ1-6, with D perhaps matching TRBD1 (5 bases). The V end lost 3 bases, the J end lost 8 bases, and 14 bases lay between the germline ends. Germline V gives CDR1 SNHLY, CDR2 FYNNEI. This CDR3 spans 15 amino acids. The CDR3 sequence is CASSEADQGYSPLHF. DNA of the CDR3: TGTGCCAGCAGTGAGGCGGATCAGGGTTATTCACCCCTCCACTTT.

The chain joins TRBV10-3 to TRBJ1-5; D is unclear. This CDR3 contains 14 residues. Germline V CDR1 and CDR2: ENHRY, SYGVKD. V shed 0 bases and J shed 6 bases, with 9 bases lying between them. The CDR3 here is CAISESGIGQPQHF. The DNA for the CDR3 is TGTGCCATCAGTGAGTCCGGTATTGGTCAGCCCCAGCATTTT.

This sequence joins TRBV6-5 and TRBJ2-7, with TRBD2 matching 10 bases. In germline, CDR1 is MNHEY, CDR2 SVGAGI. V lost 0 bases, J lost 4 bases, and 3 bases stayed unmatched. This CDR3 contains 15 residues. DNA for the CDR3: TGTGCCAGCAGTTACTCGAGCGGGGGGGGATACGAGCAGTACTTC. Translating it yields CASSYSSGGGYEQYF.

This rearrangement joins TRBV29-1 to TRBJ1-1; D gene uncertain. The V end was cut by 7 bases, the J end by 2 bases, with 23 bases between. Germline V gives CDR1 SQVTM, CDR2 ANQGSEA. The CDR3 sequence is 16 residues long. For the CDR3, the DNA is TGCAGCGCCTCTGGGAGGGAATCTTCAGGTAACACTGAAGCTTTCTTT. As protein: CSASGRESSGNTEAFF.

The chain carries TRBV10-3 and TRBJ1-1; 10 bases are shared with TRBD1. The germline CDR1 and CDR2 sequences are ENHRY and SYGVKD. The CDR3 contains 15 residues. Trimming took 2 bases from V and 4 from J; bases not matched to a gene: 4. The CDR3 bases are TGTGCCATCAGTGAGCCTGGGACAGGGGCCACTGAAGCTTTCTTT. Translated: CAISEPGTGATEAFF.

CDR3 residues: CASSYGLTNTGELFF. The CDR3 DNA sequence: TGTGCCAGCAGTTACGGACTAACGAACACCGGGGAGCTGTTTTTT. V is TRBV6-5 and J is TRBJ2-2; a possible D gene is TRBD2 (6 bases). This CDR3 comprises 15 residues. Trimming cost V 2 bases and J 0 bases, with 7 bases left between them. In germline, CDR1 is MNHEY, CDR2 SVGAGI.

The gene calls are TRBV30 and TRBJ2-2; no definite D call. V was pared by 0 bases and J by 7 bases, with 0 bases between. Germline V gene data show CDR1 as GTSNPN and CDR2 as SVGIG (reference sequence). This CDR3 spans 10 amino acids. The CDR3 DNA sequence: TGTGCCTGGAGTGTCGGGGAGCTGTTTTTT. Protein product: CAWSVGELFF.